Presented here are 32 T cell receptor beta chains from one specimen sequenced in a study of T cell changes during pregnancy in multiple sclerosis. TCRdb's copy holds only in-frame clones and misses some; the assay was immunoSEQ multiplex PCR. The top ten hold more than 1% of the sample, which has fewer than 90,000 clones, roughly 91% seen once. The specimen was peripheral blood, collected in the first trimester of pregnancy. The receptors shown here come from a female donor with multiple sclerosis, enrolled in a pregnancy study.

The V gene is TRBV4-2, the J gene TRBJ2-1; 7 bases map to TRBD1. The CDR3 totals 18 residues. Losses at the gene ends were 2 bases for V and 0 bases for J; bases not matched to a gene: 10. Germline CDR1 is LGHNA and CDR2 is YNFKEQ. CDR3 region: CASSQRSTGTSSYNEQFF. CDR3 DNA sequence: TGTGCCAGCAGCCAAAGGTCGACAGGGACGAGCTCCTACAATGAGCAGTTCTTC.

The chain uses TRBV7-6 and TRBJ2-3; 10 bases are shared with TRBD2. V shed 3 bases, J shed 6 bases, and the junction held 6 bases outside the gene matches. Per the germline V gene, CDR1 is SGHVS and CDR2 is FNYEAQ. The length of the CDR3 is 15 residues. CDR3 loop: CASSFLAGAGDTQYF. CDR3 bases: TGTGCCAGCAGCTTTCTAGCGGGAGCGGGGGATACGCAGTATTTT.

The chain employs TRBV2 and TRBJ2-7; tentatively, D is TRBD1 (7 bases). V was clipped by 6 bases and J by 3 bases, with 18 bases between them. Germline V gene data show CDR1 as SNHLY and CDR2 as FYNNEI. The CDR3 is 15 amino acids. The CDR3 sequence is CASSNPAGGSYEQYF. The CDR3 nucleotides are TGTGCCAGCAGCAACCCAGCAGGGGGGAGCTACGAGCAGTACTTC.

V and J are TRBV25-1 and TRBJ2-1; no clear D gene. Trimming removed 4 bases from V and 12 bases from J, with 10 bases in between. The CDR3 totals 11 residues. Germline assignment: CDR1 MGHDK and CDR2 SYGVNS. The CDR3 nucleotides read TGTGCCAGCAGTGGCAGAAGCGCGCAGTTCTTC. The encoded protein is CASSGRSAQFF.

This chain uses TRBV6-6 with TRBJ1-1; D ambiguous. Per the germline V gene, CDR1 is MNHNY and CDR2 is SVGAGI (reference sequence). Trimming stripped 5 bases from V and 7 bases from J, with 14 bases between. CDR3 size: 13 residues. Written as DNA, the CDR3 is TGTGCCAGCAGTAGGCCTGGTTCGGGTGAAGCTTTCTTT. Protein product: CASSRPGSGEAFF.

This sequence joins TRBV2 and TRBJ2-5, with D tentatively TRBD1 (6 bases). The germline gives CDR1 SNHLY, CDR2 FYNNEI. V was trimmed by 4 bases and J by 3 bases, leaving 9 bases between them. The CDR3 covers 13 residues. CDR3 loop: CASSGTVKETQYF. The CDR3, as DNA: TGTGCCAGCAGTGGGACAGTTAAAGAGACCCAGTACTTC. Variable domain in full (rest from reference TRBV2 and TRBJ2-5): EPEVTQTPSHQVTQMGQEVILRCVPISNHLYFYWYRQILGQKVEFLVSFYNNEISEKSEIFDDQFSVERPDGSNFTLKIRSTKLEDSAMYFCASSGTVKETQYFGPGTRLLVL.

V is TRBV7-9 and J is TRBJ1-5, with D unresolved. CDR1 and CDR2 from the germline V gene are SEHNR and FQNEAQ (reference sequence). Trimming left V 5 bases short and J 5 bases short, with 13 bases between. The CDR3 is 14 residues long. CDR3 loop: CASSNPPLYQPQHF. As DNA, the CDR3 is TGTGCCAGCAGCAACCCTCCACTTTATCAGCCCCAGCATTTT.

This chain uses TRBV11-3 with TRBJ2-2, with D possibly TRBD1 on 5 matching bases. The germline CDR1 and CDR2 sequences are SGHNT and YENEEA. The CDR3 is 14 amino acids. Trimming took off 3 bases at V and 4 bases at J, with 9 bases between the two ends. The CDR3 coding sequence is TGTGCCAGCAGCTTTCAGGGTTCCACCGGGGAGCTGTTTTTT. Translating gives CASSFQGSTGELFF.

This clone has only one observation. The chain combines TRBV5-1 with TRBJ2-7; 8 nucleotides match TRBD2. The V gene's germline CDR1 is SGHRS and CDR2 YFSETQ. The V gene end was trimmed by 0 bases and the J gene end by 2 bases; junction bases not matched to a gene: 10. This CDR3 region has 17 residues. As DNA, the CDR3 is TGCGCCAGCAGCTTGGCCAACGGGGGGGTCCTTGCCTACGAGCAGTACTTC. Translation: CASSLANGGVLAYEQYF. The full variable domain, its missing parts supplied by reference TRBV5-1 and TRBJ2-7, is KAGVTQTPRYLIKTRGQQVTLSCSPISGHRSVSWYQQTPGQGLQFLFEYFSETQRNKGNFPGRFSGRQFSNSRSEMNVSTLELGDSALYLCASSLANGGVLAYEQYFGPGTRLTVT.

The CDR3 loop is CASSPRGGSYEQYF. CDR3 nucleotides: TGTGCCAGCAGCCCAAGGGGGGGTTCCTACGAGCAGTACTTC. The chain combines TRBV7-3 with TRBJ2-7; TRBD2 is a possible D gene (7 bases). V was cut by 5 bases and J by 1 base, with 12 bases left in between. Germline V gene sequence: CDR1 SGHTA, CDR2 FQGTGA. CDR3 length: 14 amino acids.

The CDR3 is CASSLAGGIEQFF. CDR3 DNA sequence: TGTGCCAGCAGCTTAGCTGGCGGGATTGAGCAGTTCTTC. The chain has TRBV7-9 and TRBJ2-1, with D tentatively TRBD2 (6 bases). Germline CDR1 reads SEHNR; CDR2 reads FQNEAQ (reference sequence). V shed 0 bases and J shed 9 bases, with 9 bases lying between them. The CDR3 covers 13 residues.

The genes are TRBV13 and TRBJ1-2, with 11 bases identical to TRBD1. V gave up 5 bases and J gave up 4 bases; unmatched junction bases: 12. CDR3 length: 17 amino acids. The germline V gene has CDR1 PRHDT and CDR2 FYEKMQ (reference sequence). In nucleotides, the CDR3 is TGTGCCAGCAGCCCTACGGCCGGGACAGGGGGTCGCTATGGCTACACCTTC. It specifies CASSPTAGTGGRYGYTF.

The chain recombines TRBV6-5 with TRBJ1-1; D unresolved. The V end was cut by 7 bases, the J end by 1 base, with 16 bases between. This CDR3 has 15 residues. Germline values: CDR1 MNHEY, CDR2 SVGAGI. The CDR3 DNA sequence: TGTGCCAGCATGCGCTCTACCGCGGGGAACACTGAAGCTTTCTTT. Amino acids: CASMRSTAGNTEAFF.

V is TRBV7-3 and J is TRBJ2-1; 7 nucleotides align to TRBD2. This CDR3 has 16 amino acids. The V gene end was trimmed by 5 bases and the J gene end by 4 bases; junction bases not matched to a gene: 11. Germline V gene lookup returns CDR1 SGHTA and CDR2 FQGTGA. CDR3 coding DNA: TGTGCCAGCAGCCTCTGGAGCGGGAAGGGTTACAATGAGCAGTTCTTC. It yields the protein CASSLWSGKGYNEQFF.

The chain is built from TRBV6-6 and TRBJ1-1, with 7 positions matching TRBD1. This CDR3 is built from 15 residues. Trimming removed 2 bases from V and 6 bases from J; junction bases left unmatched: 9. Per the germline V gene, CDR1 is MNHNY and CDR2 is SVGAGI (reference sequence). In nucleotides, the CDR3 is TGTGCCAGCAGTTACACCGGCCGTGGGACAGCTGAAGCTTTCTTT. This sequence encodes CASSYTGRGTAEAFF.

The V call is TRBV18, the J call TRBJ1-6; D gene ambiguous. CDR1 is KGHSH, CDR2 LQKENI, per germline. The CDR3 covers 16 residues. Trimming took off 3 bases at V and 8 bases at J, with 17 bases between the two ends. The CDR3 sequence: CASSPEGRVRDSPLHF. The CDR3 DNA follows: TGTGCCAGCTCACCGGAGGGTCGAGTGAGGGATTCACCCCTCCACTTT.

The chain is built from TRBV5-1 and TRBJ1-2; 7 bases are a match to TRBD1. Germline V gene data show CDR1 as SGHRS and CDR2 as YFSETQ. Unmatched junction bases numbered 4, after V lost 0 bases and J lost 5 bases. This CDR3 has 14 residues. The CDR3 DNA follows: TGCGCCAGCAGCTTGGGACAGGGAAGTTATGGCTACACCTTC. Translation gives CASSLGQGSYGYTF. Full variable domain (outside the CDR3, taken from reference TRBV5-1 and TRBJ1-2): KAGVTQTPRYLIKTRGQQVTLSCSPISGHRSVSWYQQTPGQGLQFLFEYFSETQRNKGNFPGRFSGRQFSNSRSEMNVSTLELGDSALYLCASSLGQGSYGYTFGSGTRLTVV.

The chain joins TRBV13 to TRBJ2-7; D unresolved. V was shortened by 4 bases and J by 4 bases, with 14 bases between the two germline ends. Germline assignment: CDR1 PRHDT and CDR2 FYEKMQ (reference sequence). This CDR3 spans 14 amino acids. The DNA for the CDR3 is TGTGCCAGCAGCTCACGGGTTTTCCTTTACGAGCAGTACTTC. This translates into CASSSRVFLYEQYF.

The chain recombines TRBV6-5 with TRBJ1-2; 7 nucleotides line up with TRBD1. Germline CDR1 is MNHEY and CDR2 is SVGAGI. CDR3 length equals 14 residues. V trimming: 6 bases; J trimming: 8 bases; junction bases outside the gene matches: 12. This CDR3 reads CASRAPGTAFGYTF. Written as DNA, the CDR3 is TGTGCCAGCAGGGCCCCTGGGACAGCTTTCGGCTACACCTTC.

The chain employs TRBV19 and TRBJ1-2, with a tentative D call TRBD1 (6 bases). Germline CDR1 and CDR2: LNHDA and SQIVND (reference sequence). Trimming removed 4 bases at V and 3 bases at J, with 18 bases between. The CDR3 has 16 amino acids. CDR3 DNA: TGTGCCAGTAGTAAAGCCCACAGGGCTACGGACTATGGCTACACCTTC. It translates to CASSKAHRATDYGYTF.

This clone was seen just once. CDR3 residues: CASSYRRTGPTYEQYF. The CDR3 nucleotides are TGTGCCAGCAGCTACCGGAGGACAGGACCTACCTACGAGCAGTACTTC. J is TRBJ2-7 and V is TRBV11-2; TRBD1 agrees at 7 bases. CDR1 is SGHAT, CDR2 FQNNGV, per germline. The CDR3 is 16 residues long. The J segment lost 2 bases and the V segment lost 4 bases, leaving 11 bases of the junction unmatched.

This clone was detected once. J is TRBJ1-5 and V is TRBV6-4; the D gene is possibly TRBD1 (5 bases). This CDR3 is built from 13 residues. CDR1 is MRHNA and CDR2 is SNTAGT in the germline V gene. Between the trimmed V and J ends, which lost 7 bases and 3 bases, there was a span of 10 bases. CDR3 nucleotides: TGTGCCAGCAATGGACAACCCAATCAGCCCCAGCATTTT. Encoded protein: CASNGQPNQPQHF.

This clone showed up just a few times. This chain joins TRBV4-3 and TRBJ1-1; 7 nucleotides line up with TRBD1. V lost 5 bases to trimming and J lost 0 bases; unmatched junction nucleotides: 3. The CDR3 has 14 amino acids. From germline, CDR1 is LGHNA and CDR2 YSLEER. The CDR3 nucleotides read TGCGCCAGCAGCGTACAGGGGATGAACACTGAAGCTTTCTTT. This encodes CASSVQGMNTEAFF.

This chain joins TRBV10-2 and TRBJ2-5; the match to TRBD2 covers 12 bases. The germline gives CDR1 WSHSY, CDR2 SAAADI. With 7 bases clipped from V and 0 bases from J, the junction kept 9 bases outside the gene matches. The CDR3 sequence is 17 residues long. CDR3: CASKRRTSGTYQETQYF. DNA of the CDR3: TGCGCCAGCAAGCGTCGGACTAGCGGGACGTACCAAGAGACCCAGTACTTC.

The V gene is TRBV10-3, the J gene TRBJ2-3; TRBD1 agrees at 11 bases. Germline CDR1 and CDR2: ENHRY and SYGVKD. With 8 bases clipped from V and 5 bases from J, the junction kept 12 bases outside the gene matches. This CDR3 has 16 residues. Here the CDR3 reads CAIAPSSGQGVDTQYF. The CDR3 coding sequence is TGTGCCATCGCTCCTTCGTCGGGACAGGGGGTAGATACGCAGTATTTT.

This clone was counted once. The chain combines TRBV28 with TRBJ1-4; the match to TRBD1 covers 7 bases. This CDR3 is built from 14 residues. Germline CDR1 MDHEN, CDR2 SYDVKM. V trimming: 2 bases; J trimming: 7 bases; junction bases outside the gene matches: 4. CDR3 amino acids: CASSLEGTAEKLFF. The CDR3 coding sequence is TGTGCCAGCAGTTTAGAAGGGACAGCTGAAAAACTGTTTTTT.

This chain uses TRBV7-9 with TRBJ2-3; D gene uncertain. The CDR3 extends over 13 amino acids. The germline gives CDR1 SEHNR, CDR2 FQNEAQ (reference sequence). V was shortened by 3 bases and J by 0 bases, with 4 bases between the two germline ends. The CDR3 spells CASSLASTDTQYF. Written as DNA, the CDR3 is TGTGCCAGCAGCTTGGCTAGCACAGATACGCAGTATTTT.

This clone was detected once. The chain is built from TRBV18 and TRBJ1-5; 10 bases match TRBD1. The germline CDR1 and CDR2 sequences are KGHSH and LQKENI. The ends lost 2 bases at V and 7 bases at J; junction bases unmatched: 5. The CDR3 is made up of 15 amino acids. The CDR3 DNA reads as TGTGCCAGCTCACCAGGGACAGGGGAGAACCAGCCCCAGCATTTT. The encoded protein is CASSPGTGENQPQHF.

The chain recombines TRBV2 with TRBJ2-7; 7 nucleotides match TRBD2. Germline CDR1 is SNHLY and CDR2 is FYNNEI. This CDR3 has 16 amino acids. V lost 4 bases to trimming and J lost 4 bases; unmatched junction nucleotides: 13. The CDR3 region is CASSGGRGVNGYEQYF. CDR3 coding DNA: TGTGCCAGCAGTGGGGGACGGGGGGTTAATGGATACGAGCAGTACTTC.

The rearrangement links TRBV4-2 to TRBJ2-2; 8 positions match TRBD1. The CDR3 is 15 residues long. After removal of 1 base from V and 4 bases from J, the junction contained 2 bases not matched to a gene. CDR1 and CDR2 (germline): LGHNA, YNFKEQ. The DNA of the CDR3 is TGTGCCAGCAGCCAAGCACAGGGGGGCACCGGGGAGCTGTTTTTT. Its protein product is CASSQAQGGTGELFF.

A single count supports this clone. This chain uses TRBV7-8 with TRBJ1-2; 9 bases map to TRBD1. V lost 11 bases and J lost 7; bases outside the gene matches: 8. This CDR3 comprises 12 residues. Germline V gives CDR1 SGHVS, CDR2 FQNEAQ. This CDR3 is CAGSQGASGYTF. The DNA of the CDR3 is TGTGCCGGATCACAGGGGGCGAGTGGCTACACCTTC.

This clone was detected only once. The V gene is TRBV27, the J gene TRBJ2-7; 7 bases match TRBD2. V lost 5 bases to trimming and J lost 3 bases; unmatched junction nucleotides: 10. This CDR3 is 15 amino acids long. Germline V gene data show CDR1 as MNHEY and CDR2 as SMNVEV (reference sequence). CDR3 nucleotide sequence: TGTGCCAGCAGTACCGGACTAGTCATCCTCTACGAGCAGTACTTC. Protein product: CASSTGLVILYEQYF.